Listed below are T cell receptor beta chains from one sample, sequenced in a study of vaccination and CD4 T cells after COVID-19. TCRdb reprocessed the PCR reads via MiXCR and lists one record per CDR3 protein. The sample lists about 15,000 distinct CDR3 sequences, around 42% occurring once. No antigen has been identified for these receptors. The sample in question was CD4+ T cells from blood, cultured in vitro, obtained before SARS-CoV-2 vaccination. The receptor source for this set is a human donor who had recovered from COVID-19. Both conserved end residues are trimmed from each CDR3.

v_call cdr3_aa
TRBV6-2/TRBV6-3 ASSLNRLNTGELF
TRBV5-6 ASSLASRGNYGYT
TRBV7-9 ATEAPTNEKLF
TRBV5-1 ASSSAGTSGTEAF
TRBV12-3/TRBV12-4 ASSFGETQY
TRBV7-3 ASSLGTPTGELF
TRBV25-1 ASSDLRLGEETQY
TRBV9 ASSPGTDPDTQY
TRBV6-4 ASSERDGGEAF
TRBV6-1 ATKQGSETQY
TRBV4-1 ASSPPGLPSTGETQY
TRBV5-1 ASSPPRPGSYEQY